A selection of T cell receptor beta chains follows, all from one sample in a study of cytotoxic CD8 clonotypes in ibrutinib-treated CLL. Profiled with immunoSEQ multiplex PCR; TCRdb holds only in-frame clones, not every one. The sample has some 150,000 clones; roughly 77% are singletons. The sample here was PBMCs, taken after 12 months of ibrutinib treatment. The receptors originated from a human donor with chronic lymphocytic leukemia. Each CDR3 is given without its conserved first and last residue. The order of the fields is CDR3 length, J gene, V gene, clone size, CDR3 protein. Clone size appears in some rows only: once, few, many, or a class for an expanded clone.

8 TRBJ2-5 TRBV20-1 few SARRETQY
13 TRBJ2-3 TRBV18 . ASSPQGGGADTQY
11 TRBJ2-7 TRBV10-1 . ASGTGHSYEQY
13 TRBJ2-3 TRBV9 . ASSQAGLRADTQY
13 TRBJ2-5 TRBV5-1 . ASSLGTEHGGTQY
13 TRBJ2-7 TRBV27 . ASSYDSGSPVEQY
11 TRBJ2-7 TRBV29-1 . SVEGTGGYEQY
14 TRBJ2-1 TRBV7-2 . ASRSGLAGPINEQF
14 TRBJ2-1 TRBV11-3 . ASSPIAGTSYNEQF
11 TRBJ2-7 TRBV10-3 . AISRQQSYEQY
12 TRBJ2-5 TRBV25-1 few ASSEFGSLETQY
11 TRBJ1-1 TRBV14 . ASSLTRTVEAF
11 TRBJ1-2 TRBV2 few ASSADSSYGYT
10 TRBJ2-3 TRBV11-2 . ASSESPHTQY
13 TRBJ2-7 TRBV14 . ASSTRQGILDEQY
13 TRBJ1-2 TRBV18 . ASSPREGATYGYT
11 TRBJ2-2 TRBV5-6 . ASSLQPGGELF
12 TRBJ1-1 TRBV7-2 . ASSPTGGPVWAF
13 TRBJ2-7 TRBV18 . ASSTQGLASYEQY
12 TRBJ1-2 TRBV11-2 few ASSPNTGVEGYT
12 TRBJ2-5 TRBV5-1 . ASSLPTEKETQY
12 TRBJ2-5 TRBV7-2 . ASRITGGQETQY
13 TRBJ1-4 TRBV7-2 . ASSLVGPFEEKLF
10 TRBJ2-1 TRBV18 . ASSPTGNEQF
13 TRBJ2-5 TRBV19 . ASSIMQGLQETQY
14 TRBJ2-7 TRBV6-5 . ASSYATGAFSYEQY
12 TRBJ2-7 TRBV9 once ASSVDAGTQEQY
12 TRBJ1-2 TRBV19 . ASSLQEQGYGYT
10 TRBJ1-2 TRBV30 . AWSGDLYGYT
13 TRBJ1-2 TRBV4-2 . ASSQNLGTGLGYT
13 TRBJ1-5 TRBV6-5 . ASSGKTGTNQPQH
13 TRBJ1-4 TRBV25-1 . ASSWGTSLLEKLF
12 TRBJ1-1 TRBV7-9 . ASSFSGGNAEAF
12 TRBJ2-7 TRBV7-2 few ASSLPGGGGEQY
14 TRBJ2-5 TRBV5-1 . ASSLEPVPYQETQY
13 TRBJ2-3 TRBV18 . ASSLGLAVEDTQY
13 TRBJ2-7 TRBV5-4 . ASSPLAGANYEQY
13 TRBJ2-1 TRBV5-1 . ASSLREGLGIEQF
13 TRBJ2-5 TRBV30 once AWSLGLAGGETQY
15 TRBJ2-1 TRBV28 . ASSSTTSGRVGNEQF
14 TRBJ2-1 TRBV7-9 . ASSLRGYQTENEQF
16 TRBJ2-2 TRBV7-6 . ASSSRQGPPTNTGELF
12 TRBJ1-5 TRBV27 . ASSRTGGQQPQH
14 TRBJ1-3 TRBV11-3 few ASSSGQASSGNTIY
12 TRBJ2-5 TRBV7-9 . ASSPRLEPETQY
13 TRBJ2-7 TRBV6-4 once ASSVLAGDLYEQY
12 TRBJ1-2 TRBV14 . ASSQGPGRGGYT
15 TRBJ2-7 TRBV4-1 . ASSQGLLAGAPYEQY
12 TRBJ2-7 TRBV5-1 . ASSLGGVSYEQY
13 TRBJ2-7 TRBV2 . ASRKTLAGTYEQY
16 TRBJ2-5 TRBV19 . ASSIPRASGRSGETQY
13 TRBJ2-1 TRBV9 once ASSETSGIQNEQF
12 TRBJ2-7 TRBV9 . ASSPRDRPYEQY
12 TRBJ1-6 TRBV7-8 . ASSSDIGGISLH
13 TRBJ1-5 TRBV4-1 . ASSQDPRTNQPQH
12 TRBJ2-5 TRBV7-2 once ASSRSGVVETQY
13 TRBJ1-2 TRBV6-1 few ASSEENRGGGGYT
11 TRBJ2-1 TRBV7-2 . ASSQGGYNEQF
12 TRBJ1-1 TRBV18 . ASSPLPVYTEAF